The 29 T cell receptor beta chains below were found in one sample sequenced in a study of cytomegalovirus exposure and HLA in healthy donors. It was with 60 Vbeta and 13 Jbeta primers that the PCR ran. Profiling relied on immunoSEQ multiplex PCR, and the TCRdb table lists in-frame clones only, not all of them. The sample includes about 150,000 clones, 60% to 80% of them seen just once. Specimen: PBMCs. The receptors originated from a man aged 25-45 years in good health and CMV-seropositive.

This chain links TRBV19 with TRBJ2-5, with TRBD2 identical over 8 bases. With V trimmed by 3 bases and J by 1 base, 16 bases remained unmatched. Germline CDR1 LNHDA, CDR2 SQIVND (reference sequence). The CDR3 loop spans 19 amino acids. CDR3 DNA sequence: TGTGCCAGTAGTATCCCATGGCAGCGGGAGACCGCCGGCCAAGAGACCCAGTACTTC. Protein: CASSIPWQRETAGQETQYF. Drawing the rest from reference TRBV19 and TRBJ2-5, the complete variable domain is DGGITQSPKYLFRKEGQNVTLSCEQNLNHDAMYWYRQDPGQGLRLIYYSQIVNDFQKGDIAEGYSVSREKKESFPLTVTSAQKNPTAFYLCASSIPWQRETAGQETQYFGPGTRLLVL.

V gene TRBV6-5 combines with J gene TRBJ1-1; the match to TRBD1 covers 7 bases. Trimming cost V 4 bases and J 11 bases; bases outside gene matches: 13. The CDR3 consists of 14 residues. CDR1 is MNHEY and CDR2 is SVGAGI in the germline V gene. CDR3 DNA sequence: TGTGCCAGCAGTTCCGTCAGGGGGGTATTGTCGGCTTTCTTT. This codes for CASSSVRGVLSAFF.

The chain couples TRBV6-5 to TRBJ2-7; 8 bases agree with TRBD1. Losses at the gene ends were 5 bases for V and 8 bases for J; bases not matched to a gene: 14. Germline V gene lookup returns CDR1 MNHEY and CDR2 SVGAGI. This CDR3 region has 15 residues. The CDR3 loop is CASSTRGLNSVKQYF. The DNA for the CDR3 is TGTGCCAGCAGTACCAGGGGGCTAAATTCAGTTAAGCAGTACTTC.

V and J are TRBV28 and TRBJ2-5, with D maybe TRBD1 (5 bases). Per germline, CDR1 MDHEN and CDR2 SYDVKM. Trimming pared 7 bases from V and 8 bases from J, leaving 20 bases between. This CDR3 spans 14 amino acids. The CDR3 region is CASTGHSTSSTQYF. Here the CDR3 DNA reads TGTGCCAGCACTGGACATTCGACGTCCAGTACCCAGTACTTC.

The chain recombines TRBV15 with TRBJ2-1; 7 nucleotides line up with TRBD1. V shed 2 bases, J shed 2 bases, and the junction held 3 bases outside the gene matches. The CDR3 has 15 amino acids. The germline V gene encodes CDR1 LNHNV and CDR2 YYDKDF (reference sequence). The CDR3 region is CATSRPGQTYNEQFF. Here the CDR3 DNA reads TGTGCCACCAGCAGACCGGGACAGACCTACAATGAGCAGTTCTTC.

This clone was observed a handful of times. This chain uses TRBV2 with TRBJ2-2; possibly TRBD1 for D (6 bases). Germline V gives CDR1 SNHLY, CDR2 FYNNEI. V lost 7 bases and J lost 0, with 15 bases in between. This CDR3 is 16 amino acids long. The CDR3 is CASTLWGPSNTGELFF. The CDR3 nucleotides are TGTGCCAGCACCCTATGGGGGCCCTCGAACACCGGGGAGCTGTTTTTT.

Concerning this clone itself: Relative to the germline gene, one junction end is altered; a read error may explain this. The V and J genes are TRBV29-1 and TRBJ1-2; tentatively, D is TRBD1 (5 bases). The CDR3 loop spans 13 amino acids. Germline V lookup: CDR1 SQVTM, CDR2 ANQGSEA. The CDR3 reads CSVDTQGDYDYTF. In DNA, the CDR3 is TGCAGCGTTGATACCCAAGGGGACTATGACTACACCTTC.

The chain couples TRBV28 to TRBJ2-7; D perhaps matches TRBD2 (7 bases). The germline gives CDR1 MDHEN, CDR2 SYDVKM. The ends were cut back, 3 bases at V and 1 base at J, with 13 bases in the middle. The CDR3 consists of 15 residues. The CDR3 nucleotides are TGTGCCAGCAGTTTGGGGGGGGCCCCGTCCTACGAGCAGTACTTC. Its protein product is CASSLGGAPSYEQYF. Filled out from reference TRBV28 and TRBJ2-7, the complete variable domain reads DVKVTQSSRYLVKRTGEKVFLECVQDMDHENMFWYRQDPGLGLRLIYFSYDVKMKEKGDIPEGYSVSREKKERFSLILESASTNQTSMYLCASSLGGAPSYEQYFGPGTRLTVT.

The chain links TRBV29-1 to TRBJ1-2, with 7 bases that match TRBD1. CDR3 length: 12 residues. V shed 7 bases and J 5 bases; nucleotides not matched to a gene: 7. Germline lookup yields CDR1 SQVTM and CDR2 ANQGSEA. CDR3 loop: CSGGTATYGYTF. CDR3 coding DNA: TGCAGCGGGGGGACAGCTACTTATGGCTACACCTTC.

The V gene is TRBV7-9, the J gene TRBJ1-1, with D possibly matching TRBD1 (6 bases). This CDR3 is built from 14 residues. The V gene's germline CDR1 is SEHNR and CDR2 FQNEAQ (reference sequence). Deletions cut 1 base from V and 3 bases from J, with 9 bases between. As DNA, the CDR3 is TGTGCCAGCAGCTTAGGGACAGCTTACACTGAAGCTTTCTTT. Protein sequence: CASSLGTAYTEAFF.

This chain joins TRBV2 and TRBJ2-1; D is perhaps TRBD1 (6 bases). The V gene's germline CDR1 is SNHLY and CDR2 FYNNEI. V was trimmed by 2 bases and J by 1 base, leaving 12 bases between them. CDR3 length equals 16 residues. This CDR3 reads CASSEHQGRSYNEQFF. The CDR3 nucleotides are TGTGCCAGCAGTGAACACCAGGGGCGATCCTACAATGAGCAGTTCTTC.

This clone occurred once. The chain joins TRBV15 to TRBJ2-1; no clear D. Germline CDR1 is LNHNV and CDR2 is YYDKDF (reference sequence). Trimming shortened V by 1 base and J by 0 bases, and 7 bases separated the two germline ends. This CDR3 comprises 15 residues. CDR3: CATSRGADSYNEQFF. DNA for the CDR3: TGTGCCACCAGCAGAGGGGCAGACTCCTACAATGAGCAGTTCTTC.

The chain employs TRBV28 and TRBJ2-7, with D tentatively TRBD1 (5 bases). CDR1 is MDHEN, CDR2 SYDVKM, per germline. Trimming left V 5 bases short and J 0 bases short, with 8 bases between. CDR3 length: 13 amino acids. The CDR3: CASSDRGSYEQYF. DNA for the CDR3: TGTGCCAGCAGTGATAGGGGCTCCTACGAGCAGTACTTC.

The chain carries TRBV5-6 and TRBJ1-2; 7 bases align to TRBD1. Germline V gene data show CDR1 as SGHDT and CDR2 as YYEEEE. The CDR3 runs to 12 residues. Trimming took 4 bases from V and 7 from J; bases not matched to a gene: 4. CDR3 region: CASSADRSGYTF. DNA for the CDR3: TGTGCCAGCAGCGCGGACAGGAGTGGCTACACCTTC.

The chain uses TRBV30 and TRBJ2-1, with 13 bases aligning to TRBD2. Germline V gene sequence: CDR1 GTSNPN, CDR2 SVGIG (reference sequence). The CDR3 runs 18 residues. V dropped 8 bases and J dropped 7; count of bases not matched to a gene: 20. CDR3 nucleotides: TGTGCCGGATGGAATGGACTAGCGGGAGTCCTCAGTCAGAATGAGCAGTTCTTC. This translates into CAGWNGLAGVLSQNEQFF.

This rearrangement joins TRBV2 to TRBJ2-7, with TRBD2 matching 9 bases. V lost 8 bases and J lost 6; bases outside the gene matches: 14. The CDR3 extends over 15 amino acids. The germline gives CDR1 SNHLY, CDR2 FYNNEI. The CDR3 nucleotides are TGTGCCAGCGCCCCTAGCGGGATAGGGGACGGCGAGCAGTACTTC. This encodes CASAPSGIGDGEQYF.

This clone appeared a few times. The chain employs TRBV28 and TRBJ1-1, with D perhaps TRBD1 (6 bases). V lost 5 bases and J 11 bases, leaving 18 bases between the germline ends. Germline CDR1 is MDHEN and CDR2 is SYDVKM. This CDR3 is 13 amino acids long. CDR3 residues: CASSPNTGSYAFF. In DNA form, the CDR3 reads TGTGCCAGCAGTCCAAATACAGGGTCTTACGCTTTCTTT.

V and J are TRBV27 and TRBJ2-5; 8 bases line up with TRBD2. The J call may be wrong; the DNA end is better matched by TRBJ2-7. This CDR3 is 16 amino acids long. CDR1 and CDR2 from the germline V gene are MNHEY and SMNVEV (reference sequence). The CDR3 DNA sequence: TGTGCCAGCAGTTTCGGCCTAGCGGGCCGACTTTACGAGCAGTACTTC. Translating it yields CASSFGLAGRLYEQYF.

The CDR3 spells CASSPSVSSLEQYF. CDR3 in DNA: TGTGCCAGCTCACCTAGCGTATCCTCCCTCGAGCAGTACTTC. This rearrangement joins TRBV18 to TRBJ2-7; tentatively, D is TRBD2 (5 bases). This CDR3 is 14 amino acids long. Germline-derived CDR1 and CDR2 are KGHSH and LQKENI. Trimming took 3 bases from V and 6 from J, leaving 15 bases between them.

In its sample, this clone was seen a few times. The J gene is TRBJ1-4, the V gene TRBV13, with D uncertain. Germline values: CDR1 PRHDT, CDR2 FYEKMQ (reference sequence). Trimming took 3 bases from V and 5 from J, leaving 10 bases between them. There are 14 residues in the CDR3. CDR3 residues: CASSLNEGNEKLFF. The CDR3 DNA is TGTGCCAGCAGCTTGAATGAGGGAAATGAAAAACTGTTTTTT.

This chain uses TRBV5-4 with TRBJ2-3; tentatively, D is TRBD2 (6 bases). V lost 4 bases and J 6 bases, leaving 18 bases between the germline ends. This CDR3 is built from 15 residues. Looked up from germline, CDR1 is SGHNT and CDR2 is YYREEE (reference sequence). The CDR3 spells CASSPGDRAMDTQYF. The CDR3 DNA sequence: TGTGCCAGCAGCCCGGGGGATAGGGCTATGGATACGCAGTATTTT. The complete variable domain, with remaining parts taken from reference TRBV5-4 and TRBJ2-3, reads ETGVTQSPTHLIKTRGQQVTLRCSSQSGHNTVSWYQQALGQGPQFIFQYYREEENGRGNFPPRFSGLQFPNYSSELNVNALELDDSALYLCASSPGDRAMDTQYFGPGTRLTVL.

This clone was counted a single time. The genes are TRBV9 and TRBJ1-3; possibly TRBD1 for D (6 bases). Deletions cut 1 base from V and 3 bases from J, with 17 bases between. The CDR3 totals 17 residues. From germline, CDR1 is SGDLS and CDR2 YYNGEE. The chain's CDR3 is CASSVRPKGVGGNTIYF. In nucleotides, the CDR3 is TGTGCCAGCAGCGTAAGGCCCAAGGGGGTTGGTGGAAACACCATATATTTT. Complete variable domain (other parts from reference TRBV9 and TRBJ1-3): DSGVTQTPKHLITATGQRVTLRCSPRSGDLSVYWYQQSLDQGLQFLIQYYNGEERAKGNILERFSAQQFPDLHSELNLSSLELGDSALYFCASSVRPKGVGGNTIYFGEGSWLTVV.

This chain connects TRBV4-2 to TRBJ1-5; 7 bases agree with TRBD1. The CDR3 has 18 amino acids. The trim removed 1 base at V and 5 bases at J, leaving 14 bases unmatched. CDR1 is LGHNA, CDR2 YNFKEQ, per germline. The CDR3 reads CASSQVVRGQAWDQPQHF. DNA for the CDR3: TGTGCCAGCAGCCAAGTGGTCCGAGGACAGGCCTGGGATCAGCCCCAGCATTTT.

The chain couples TRBV28 to TRBJ2-1, with 15 bases fitting TRBD2. This CDR3 is 16 amino acids long. From germline, CDR1 is MDHEN and CDR2 SYDVKM. Trimming took 6 bases from V and 7 from J; bases not matched to a gene: 7. This CDR3 reads CASSSGTSGRMNEQFF. In DNA form, the CDR3 reads TGTGCCAGCAGCTCCGGGACTAGCGGGAGGATGAATGAGCAGTTCTTC. Supplemented by reference TRBV28 and TRBJ2-1, the full variable domain reads DVKVTQSSRYLVKRTGEKVFLECVQDMDHENMFWYRQDPGLGLRLIYFSYDVKMKEKGDIPEGYSVSREKKERFSLILESASTNQTSMYLCASSSGTSGRMNEQFFGPGTRLTVL.

The V gene is TRBV16, the J gene TRBJ2-3; a possible D gene is TRBD2 (6 bases). The CDR3 extends over 16 amino acids. Trimming took off 4 bases at V and 0 bases at J, with 14 bases between the two ends. Germline V gives CDR1 KGHSY, CDR2 FQNENV. DNA of the CDR3: TGTGCCAGCAGCCCAGGGACTCTACTTAGCACAGATACGCAGTATTTT. Amino acid sequence: CASSPGTLLSTDTQYF.

This clone was recorded once. The rearrangement links TRBV7-8 to TRBJ2-7, with 7 bases fitting TRBD1. CDR3 length: 16 residues. J lost 3 bases, V lost 1 base, and 9 bases had no gene match. Germline V gene sequence: CDR1 SGHVS, CDR2 FQNEAQ. The DNA of the CDR3 is TGTGCCAGCAGCTTAGGTCCGAGACAGGGTTACTACGAGCAGTACTTC. This encodes CASSLGPRQGYYEQYF.

The chain uses TRBV4-2 and TRBJ1-4; TRBD1 is a possible D gene (6 bases). Germline values: CDR1 LGHNA, CDR2 YNFKEQ. The CDR3 has 16 amino acids. Trimming stripped 2 bases from V and 8 bases from J, with 18 bases between. The CDR3 reads CASSQHSGMQGEKLFF. The CDR3 DNA reads as TGTGCCAGCAGCCAACACTCAGGGATGCAGGGGGAAAAACTGTTTTTT.

The genes are TRBV5-1 and TRBJ2-2; D gene uncertain. CDR3 length equals 13 residues. Deletions cut 1 base from V and 6 bases from J, with 7 bases between. CDR1 SGHRS and CDR2 YFSETQ come from the germline V gene. CDR3 nucleotides: TGCGCCAGCAGCTTGTATGAGGCCGGGGAGCTGTTTTTT. It translates to CASSLYEAGELFF.

Concerning this clone: Compared with germline, one end of the junction differs, possibly owing to a read error. This chain uses TRBV7-7 with TRBJ2-1, with D perhaps matching TRBD2 (5 bases). From germline, CDR1 is SSHAT and CDR2 FNYEAQ (reference sequence). This CDR3 has 18 amino acids. The DNA of the CDR3 is TGTGCTAGCAGCTTATTGTGGCCCTTAGCGAAAGACTACAATGAGCAGTTCTTC. It yields the protein CASSLLWPLAKDYNEQFF.